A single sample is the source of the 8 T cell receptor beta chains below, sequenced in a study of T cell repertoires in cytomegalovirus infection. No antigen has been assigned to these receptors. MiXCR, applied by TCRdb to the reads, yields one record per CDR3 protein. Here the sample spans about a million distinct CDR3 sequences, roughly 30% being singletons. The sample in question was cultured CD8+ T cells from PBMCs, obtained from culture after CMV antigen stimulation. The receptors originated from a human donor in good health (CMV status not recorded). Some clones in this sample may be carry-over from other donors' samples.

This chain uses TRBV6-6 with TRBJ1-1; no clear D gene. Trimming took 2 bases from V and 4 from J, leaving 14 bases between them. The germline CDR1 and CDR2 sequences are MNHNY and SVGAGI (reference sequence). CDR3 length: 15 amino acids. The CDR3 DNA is TGTGCCAGCAGTTACCTAGAAGGGCTGAGCACTGAAGCTTTCTTT. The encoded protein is CASSYLEGLSTEAFF.

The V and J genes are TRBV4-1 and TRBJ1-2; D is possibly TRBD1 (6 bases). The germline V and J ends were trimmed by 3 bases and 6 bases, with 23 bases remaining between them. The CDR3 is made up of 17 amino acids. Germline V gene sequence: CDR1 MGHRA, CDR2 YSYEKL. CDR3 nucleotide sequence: TGCGCCAGCAGCCACTGGGACAACTACCCCGATCGCAATGGCTACACCTTC. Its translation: CASSHWDNYPDRNGYTF.

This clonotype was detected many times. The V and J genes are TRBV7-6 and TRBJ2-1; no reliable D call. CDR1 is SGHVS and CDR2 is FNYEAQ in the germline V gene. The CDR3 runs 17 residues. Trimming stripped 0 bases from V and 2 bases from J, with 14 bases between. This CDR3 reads CASSLAPLPPAYNEQFF. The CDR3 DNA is TGTGCCAGCAGCTTAGCGCCTCTTCCTCCCGCCTACAATGAGCAGTTCTTC.

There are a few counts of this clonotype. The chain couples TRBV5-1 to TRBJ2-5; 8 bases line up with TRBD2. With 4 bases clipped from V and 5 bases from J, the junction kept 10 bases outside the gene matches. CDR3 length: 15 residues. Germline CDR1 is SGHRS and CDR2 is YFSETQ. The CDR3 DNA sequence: TGCGCCAGCAGCGGGCGGACTAGCCTGGGGGAGACCCAGTACTTC. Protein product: CASSGRTSLGETQYF.

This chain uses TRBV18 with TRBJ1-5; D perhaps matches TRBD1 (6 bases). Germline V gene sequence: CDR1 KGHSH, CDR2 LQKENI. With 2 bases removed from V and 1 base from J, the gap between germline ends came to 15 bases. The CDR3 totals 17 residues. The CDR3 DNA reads TGTGCCAGCTCACCAAGCCCGTCAGGGGCCAGCAATCAGCCCCAGCATTTT. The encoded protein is CASSPSPSGASNQPQHF. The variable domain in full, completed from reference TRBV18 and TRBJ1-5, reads NAGVMQNPRHLVRRRGQEARLRCSPMKGHSHVYWYRQLPEEGLKFMVYLQKENIIDESGMPKERFSAEFPKEGPSILRIQQVVRGDSAAYFCASSPSPSGASNQPQHFGDGTRLSIL.

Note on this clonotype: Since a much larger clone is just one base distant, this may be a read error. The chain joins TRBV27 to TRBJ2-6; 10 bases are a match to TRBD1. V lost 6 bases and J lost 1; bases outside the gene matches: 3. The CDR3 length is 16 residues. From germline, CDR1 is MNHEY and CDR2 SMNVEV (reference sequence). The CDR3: CASSPGQGSGANVLTF. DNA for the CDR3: TGTGCCAGCAGCCCGGGACAGGGGTCTGGGGCCAACGTCCTGACTTTC.

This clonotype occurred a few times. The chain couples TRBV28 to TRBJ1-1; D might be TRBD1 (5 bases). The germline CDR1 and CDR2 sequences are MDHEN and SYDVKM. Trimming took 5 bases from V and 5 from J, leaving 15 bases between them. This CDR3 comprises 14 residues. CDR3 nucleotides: TGTGCCAGCAGTCCCCTGTGGGGGGGAACTGAAGCTTTCTTT. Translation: CASSPLWGGTEAFF.

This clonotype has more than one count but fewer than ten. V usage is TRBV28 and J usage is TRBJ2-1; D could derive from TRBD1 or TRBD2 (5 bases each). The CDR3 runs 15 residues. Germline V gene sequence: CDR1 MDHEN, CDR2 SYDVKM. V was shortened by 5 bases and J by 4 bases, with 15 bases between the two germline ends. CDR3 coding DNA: TGTGCCAGCAGTCTGGGGGTCCAACCATACAATGAGCAGTTCTTC. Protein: CASSLGVQPYNEQFF. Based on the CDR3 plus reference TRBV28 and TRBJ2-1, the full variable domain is DVKVTQSSRYLVKRTGEKVFLECVQDMDHENMFWYRQDPGLGLRLIYFSYDVKMKEKGDIPEGYSVSREKKERFSLILESASTNQTSMYLCASSLGVQPYNEQFFGPGTRLTVL.